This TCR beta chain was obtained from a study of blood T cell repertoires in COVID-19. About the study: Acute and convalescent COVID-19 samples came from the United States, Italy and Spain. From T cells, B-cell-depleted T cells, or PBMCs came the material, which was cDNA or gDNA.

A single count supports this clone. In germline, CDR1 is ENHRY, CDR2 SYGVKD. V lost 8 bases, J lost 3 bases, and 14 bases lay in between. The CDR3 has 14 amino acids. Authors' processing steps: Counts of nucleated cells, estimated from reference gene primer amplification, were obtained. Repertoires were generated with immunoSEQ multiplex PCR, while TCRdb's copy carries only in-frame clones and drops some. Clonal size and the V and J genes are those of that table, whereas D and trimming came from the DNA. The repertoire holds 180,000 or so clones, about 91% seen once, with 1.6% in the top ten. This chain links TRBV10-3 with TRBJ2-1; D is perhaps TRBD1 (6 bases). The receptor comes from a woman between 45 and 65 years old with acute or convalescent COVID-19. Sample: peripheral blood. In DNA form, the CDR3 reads TGTGCCATCTCCGGTGGGGGCGGCTACAATGAGCAGTTCTTC. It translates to CAISGGGGYNEQFF.